Shown below are 20 T cell receptor beta chains from a single sample sequenced in a study of blood T cell repertoires in COVID-19. Sequencing was performed with immunoSEQ multiplex PCR; in TCRdb, only in-frame clones are kept and a portion is missing. Of tens of thousands of clones listed, approximately 90% are singletons. Sequencing used peripheral blood. All receptors derive from a human donor with active COVID-19. The donor label of this sample is uncertain.

The chain couples TRBV7-2 to TRBJ2-3, with 7 nucleotides matching TRBD1. The CDR3 consists of 15 residues. Germline CDR1 is SGHTA and CDR2 is FQGNSA. V was clipped by 5 bases and J by 1 base; unmatched bases: 6. The DNA of the CDR3 is TGTGCCAGCAGCCCCGACAGGGTTCGCACAGATACGCAGTATTTT. Translation gives CASSPDRVRTDTQYF.

V is TRBV6-5 and J is TRBJ2-5, with 7 nucleotides matching TRBD1. V lost 3 bases to trimming and J lost 5 bases; unmatched junction nucleotides: 6. The CDR3 consists of 14 residues. From germline, CDR1 is MNHEY and CDR2 SVGAGI. The CDR3 reads CASSYVRGPETQYF. The CDR3 DNA sequence: TGTGCCAGCAGTTATGTGAGGGGGCCGGAGACCCAGTACTTC.

CDR3 nucleotide sequence: TGTGCCATCCGGAGGGATAGCGGGAACACAGATACGCAGTATTTT. This codes for CAIRRDSGNTDTQYF. The rearrangement links TRBV10-3 to TRBJ2-3; 8 nucleotides agree with TRBD2. Germline V lookup: CDR1 ENHRY, CDR2 SYGVKD. The CDR3 spans 15 residues. J lost 2 bases, V lost 8 bases, and 9 bases had no gene match.

V is TRBV24-1 and J is TRBJ2-5, with D possibly being TRBD1 (5 bases). Germline-derived CDR1 and CDR2 are KGHDR and SFDVKD. The CDR3 length is 16 residues. Trimming shortened V by 3 bases and J by 4 bases, and 17 bases separated the two germline ends. CDR3 residues: CATSDNSGPWRETQYF. The CDR3 DNA is TGTGCCACCAGTGATAATTCAGGGCCTTGGAGAGAGACCCAGTACTTC.

The J gene is TRBJ2-3, the V gene TRBV15; 9 bases align to TRBD2. Trimming at V came to 0 bases and at J to 1 base, leaving 2 bases not matched to a gene. CDR1 and CDR2 (germline): LNHNV, YYDKDF (reference sequence). This CDR3 spans 16 amino acids. The CDR3 reads CATSRDSGGGTDTQYF. The CDR3 DNA reads as TGTGCCACCAGCAGAGATAGCGGGGGTGGCACAGATACGCAGTATTTT.

This clone was detected once. This chain links TRBV18 with TRBJ1-3; 7 bases map to TRBD1. The germline V gene encodes CDR1 KGHSH and CDR2 LQKENI. The CDR3 is 15 amino acids. The V segment lost 3 bases and the J segment 4 bases; nucleotides outside the gene matches: 6. For the CDR3, the DNA is TGTGCCAGCTCACCCTTGCAGGGGGACGGAAACACCATATATTTT. It specifies CASSPLQGDGNTIYF.

The rearrangement joins TRBV14 to TRBJ2-5, with TRBD2 as a possible D gene (5 bases). CDR1 SGHDN and CDR2 FVKESK come from the germline V gene. The CDR3 is 15 amino acids. V lost 2 bases to trimming and J lost 3 bases, with 13 bases between them. This CDR3 reads CASSQTRVLKETQYF. CDR3 nucleotides: TGTGCCAGCAGCCAAACTAGAGTCCTTAAAGAGACCCAGTACTTC. Full variable domain (missing parts from reference TRBV14 and TRBJ2-5): EAGVTQFPSHSVIEKGQTVTLRCDPISGHDNLYWYRRVMGKEIKFLLHFVKESKQDESGMPNNRFLAERTGGTYSTLKVQPAELEDSGVYFCASSQTRVLKETQYFGPGTRLLVL.

The chain links TRBV5-4 to TRBJ2-7; no definite D call. Trimming cost V 3 bases and J 3 bases, with 7 bases left between them. CDR3 length: 12 amino acids. Germline CDR1 is SGHNT and CDR2 is YYREEE (reference sequence). The DNA for the CDR3 is TGTGCCAGCAGCTCGGGTGGCTACGAGCAGTACTTC. Its protein product is CASSSGGYEQYF.

This clone was seen just once. This chain links TRBV7-6 with TRBJ1-1; D is ambiguous. V shed 0 bases and J shed 3 bases, with 14 bases lying between them. The germline gives CDR1 SGHVS, CDR2 FNYEAQ. CDR3 length: 16 residues. The CDR3 protein is CASSLALTGGDTEAFF. CDR3 DNA: TGTGCCAGCAGCTTAGCGCTGACGGGCGGGGACACTGAAGCTTTCTTT.

V usage is TRBV6-5 and J usage is TRBJ2-3; 9 bases fit TRBD1. The CDR3 covers 16 residues. Germline assignment: CDR1 MNHEY and CDR2 SVGAGI. V shed 1 base, J shed 4 bases, and the junction held 6 bases outside the gene matches. The CDR3 reads CASSYYTGTGPDTQYF. CDR3 DNA: TGTGCCAGCAGTTACTATACCGGGACAGGGCCAGATACGCAGTATTTT.

The V gene is TRBV29-1, the J gene TRBJ2-5; 9 nucleotides match TRBD1. The germline gives CDR1 SQVTM, CDR2 ANQGSEA. The CDR3 has 17 amino acids. After removal of 0 bases from V and 2 bases from J, the junction contained 10 bases not matched to a gene. The CDR3 DNA reads TGCAGCGTTGAAGAAGTTGGGGACAGGGTGGTGCAAGAGACCCAGTACTTC. This gives the protein CSVEEVGDRVVQETQYF.

A single count supports this clone. The gene calls are TRBV4-1 and TRBJ2-7; 9 positions match TRBD2. The CDR3 loop spans 16 amino acids. After removal of 0 bases from V and 4 bases from J, the junction contained 7 bases not matched to a gene. Germline V gene lookup returns CDR1 MGHRA and CDR2 YSYEKL. The CDR3 sequence: CASSQEDPSGAYEQYF. CDR3 in DNA: TGCGCCAGCAGCCAAGAAGACCCTAGCGGGGCATACGAGCAGTACTTC.

The chain couples TRBV5-6 to TRBJ2-7; TRBD2 agrees at 7 bases. V dropped 2 bases and J dropped 5; count of bases not matched to a gene: 10. The length of the CDR3 is 15 residues. CDR1 is SGHDT, CDR2 YYEEEE, per germline. In DNA form, the CDR3 reads TGTGCCAGCAGCTTATTAGGACTAGTCGGGGACGAGCAGTACTTC. It encodes CASSLLGLVGDEQYF. Supplemented by reference TRBV5-6 and TRBJ2-7, the full variable domain reads DAGVTQSPTHLIKTRGQQVTLRCSPKSGHDTVSWYQQALGQGPQFIFQYYEEEERQRGNFPDRFSGHQFPNYSSELNVNALLLGDSALYLCASSLLGLVGDEQYFGPGTRLTVT.

The V and J genes are TRBV3-1 (or the pseudogene TRBV3-2) and TRBJ2-7; D unresolved. Trimming took off 2 bases at V and 6 bases at J, with 5 bases between the two ends. Germline values: CDR1 LGHDT, CDR2 YNNKEL (reference sequence). The CDR3 has 11 amino acids. The CDR3 bases are TGTGCCAGCAGCCAATTTAGCGAGCAGTACTTC. It translates to CASSQFSEQYF.

The chain has TRBV3-1 (or the pseudogene TRBV3-2) and TRBJ2-3; 11 bases align to TRBD2. The V segment lost 1 base and the J segment 5 bases; nucleotides outside the gene matches: 11. CDR1 and CDR2 from the germline V gene are LGHDT and YNNKEL (reference sequence). The CDR3 extends over 18 amino acids. The CDR3 sequence: CASSQGPSGGNSRDTQYF. CDR3 bases: TGTGCCAGCAGCCAAGGTCCTAGCGGGGGGAATAGTAGAGATACGCAGTATTTT.

The V and J genes are TRBV10-3 and TRBJ2-7, with D hard to call. This CDR3 has 13 residues. Deletions cut 0 bases from V and 3 bases from J, with 6 bases between. Germline CDR1 reads ENHRY; CDR2 reads SYGVKD. The CDR3: CAISESTFYEQYF. CDR3 coding DNA: TGTGCCATCAGTGAGTCGACATTCTACGAGCAGTACTTC.

The genes are TRBV12-3 or TRBV12-4 and TRBJ1-2; a weak D match, TRBD1 (6 bases). CDR3 length equals 11 residues. V shed 6 bases and J shed 12 bases, with 14 bases lying between them. In DNA form, the CDR3 reads TGTGCCAGCAGCCGCGACAGGCGCCACACCTTC. Amino acid sequence: CASSRDRRHTF.

The chain recombines TRBV5-1 with TRBJ2-1; TRBD2 agrees at 16 bases. Per the germline V gene, CDR1 is SGHRS and CDR2 is YFSETQ. With 4 bases clipped from V and 9 bases from J, the junction kept 4 bases outside the gene matches. This CDR3 has 15 residues. The CDR3 here is CASSAGLAGGFEQFF. The CDR3 DNA reads TGCGCCAGCAGCGCGGGACTAGCGGGGGGGTTTGAGCAGTTCTTC.

The chain recombines TRBV7-9 with TRBJ2-2, with 8 bases fitting TRBD1. This CDR3 comprises 13 residues. Germline V gene lookup returns CDR1 SEHNR and CDR2 FQNEAQ (reference sequence). V lost 3 bases to trimming and J lost 6 bases; unmatched junction nucleotides: 0. CDR3: CASSLDRAGELFF. The DNA of the CDR3 is TGTGCCAGCAGCTTGGACAGGGCCGGGGAGCTGTTTTTT. Looking up the rest from reference TRBV7-9 and TRBJ2-2 gives the full variable domain: DTGVSQNPRHKITKRGQNVTFRCDPISEHNRLYWYRQTLGQGPEFLTYFQNEAQLEKSRLLSDRFSAERPKGSFSTLEIQRTEQGDSAMYLCASSLDRAGELFFGEGSRLTVL.

V gene TRBV9 combines with J gene TRBJ2-6; maybe TRBD2 (5 bases). This CDR3 has 16 residues. V was clipped by 0 bases and J by 3 bases, with 10 bases between them. The germline CDR1 and CDR2 sequences are SGDLS and YYNGEE. CDR3 sequence: CASSVEARVGANVLTF. CDR3 nucleotides: TGTGCCAGCAGCGTAGAGGCGAGGGTTGGGGCCAACGTCCTGACTTTC.